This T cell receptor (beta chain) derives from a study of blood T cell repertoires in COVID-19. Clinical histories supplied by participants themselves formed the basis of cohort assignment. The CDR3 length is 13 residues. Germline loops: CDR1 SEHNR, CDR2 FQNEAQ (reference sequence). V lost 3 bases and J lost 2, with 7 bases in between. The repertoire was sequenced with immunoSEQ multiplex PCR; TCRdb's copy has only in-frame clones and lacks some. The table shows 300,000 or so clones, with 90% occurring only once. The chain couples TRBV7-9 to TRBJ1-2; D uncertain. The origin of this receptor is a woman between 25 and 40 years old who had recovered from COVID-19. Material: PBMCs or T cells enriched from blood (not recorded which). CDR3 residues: CASSLRVNYGYTF. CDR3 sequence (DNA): TGTGCCAGCAGCTTGAGAGTAAACTATGGCTACACCTTC.